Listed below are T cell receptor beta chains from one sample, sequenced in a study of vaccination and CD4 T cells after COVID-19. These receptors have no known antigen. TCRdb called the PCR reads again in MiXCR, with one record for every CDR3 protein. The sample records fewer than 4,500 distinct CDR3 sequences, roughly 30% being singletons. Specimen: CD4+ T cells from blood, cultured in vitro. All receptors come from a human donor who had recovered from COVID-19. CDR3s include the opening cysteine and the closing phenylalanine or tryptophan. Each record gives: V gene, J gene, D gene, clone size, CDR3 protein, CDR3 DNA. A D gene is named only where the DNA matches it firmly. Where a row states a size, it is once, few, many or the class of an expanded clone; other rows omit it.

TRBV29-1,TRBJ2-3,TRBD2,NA,CSVDTSGGLTDTQYF,TGCAGCGTTGATACTAGCGGGGGCCTCACAGATACGCAGTATTTT
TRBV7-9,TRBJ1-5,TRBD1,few,CASSSTGSDQPQHF,TGTGCCAGCAGCTCGACAGGGTCGGATCAGCCCCAGCATTTT
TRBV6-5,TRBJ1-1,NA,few,CASSYGQNTEAFF,TGTGCCAGCAGTTACGGCCAGAACACTGAAGCTTTCTTT
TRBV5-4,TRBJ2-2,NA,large,CASTLSGYNTGELFF,TGTGCCAGCACCCTGAGCGGGTACAACACCGGGGAGCTGTTTTTT
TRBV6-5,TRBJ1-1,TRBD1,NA,CASSYSFSTGGARTEAFF,TGTGCCAGCAGTTACTCGTTCAGCACAGGGGGCGCGAGAACTGAAGCTTTCTTT
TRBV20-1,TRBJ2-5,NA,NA,CSARDSPGSWETQYF,TGCAGTGCTAGAGATTCCCCGGGATCGTGGGAGACCCAGTACTTC
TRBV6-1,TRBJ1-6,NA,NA,CASSARLAESPLHF,TGTGCCAGCAGTGCCCGATTAGCGGAATCACCCCTCCACTTT
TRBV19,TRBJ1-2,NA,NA,CVSMVGHGAYGYTF,TGTGTCAGTATGGTGGGGCACGGAGCCTATGGCTACACCTTC
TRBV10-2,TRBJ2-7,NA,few,CASSSSSYEQYF,TGCGCCAGCAGTAGCAGCTCCTACGAGCAGTACTTC
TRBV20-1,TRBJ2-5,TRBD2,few,CSATIAGAGETQYF,TGCAGTGCTACCATAGCGGGGGCCGGGGAGACCCAGTACTTC
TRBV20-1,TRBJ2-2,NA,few,CSAKVGGDTGELFF,TGCAGTGCTAAGGTCGGAGGGGACACCGGGGAGCTGTTTTTT
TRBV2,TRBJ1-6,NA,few,CASSGGPNSPLHF,TGTGCCAGCAGTGGGGGTCCTAATTCACCCCTCCACTTT
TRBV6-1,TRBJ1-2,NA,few,CASTQGRGVYGYTF,TGTGCCAGCACCCAGGGTAGGGGCGTCTATGGCTACACCTTC
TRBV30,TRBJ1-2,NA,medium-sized,CAWSVAESTYGYTF,TGTGCCTGGAGCGTGGCAGAATCAACCTATGGCTACACCTTC
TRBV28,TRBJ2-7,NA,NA,CASSLQGRWDEQYF,TGTGCCAGCAGTTTACAGGGTCGCTGGGACGAGCAGTACTTC
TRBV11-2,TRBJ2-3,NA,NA,CASSSLAGGRDTQYF,TGTGCCAGCAGCTCACTAGCTGGAGGTCGAGATACGCAGTATTTT
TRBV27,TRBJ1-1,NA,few,CASSLMGVQSPTWGTEAFF,TGTGCCAGCAGTTTAATGGGCGTACAATCCCCGACCTGGGGCACTGAAGCTTTCTTT
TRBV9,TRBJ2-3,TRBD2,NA,CASSVTSGGASSDTQYF,TGTGCCAGCAGCGTCACTAGCGGGGGGGCATCTTCGGATACGCAGTATTTT
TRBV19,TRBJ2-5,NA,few,CASSIDRRETQYF,TGTGCCAGTAGTATCGACAGGCGGGAGACCCAGTACTTC
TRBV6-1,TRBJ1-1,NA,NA,CASTPGTLRNTEAFF,TGTGCCAGCACCCCAGGGACCCTCAGGAACACTGAAGCTTTCTTT
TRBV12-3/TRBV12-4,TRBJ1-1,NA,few,CASSLGGRQTEAFF,TGTGCCAGCAGTTTGGGGGGGCGGCAAACTGAAGCTTTCTTT
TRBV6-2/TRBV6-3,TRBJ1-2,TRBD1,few,CASRGTGEIGGYTF,TGTGCCAGCAGGGGGACAGGGGAAATCGGTGGCTACACCTTC
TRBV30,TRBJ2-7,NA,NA,CAWSAVYFEQYF,TGTGCCTGGAGTGCAGTTTATTTCGAGCAGTACTTC
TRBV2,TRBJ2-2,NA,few,CASSEMRGAGGELFF,TGTGCCAGCAGTGAAATGAGGGGGGCAGGCGGGGAGCTGTTTTTT
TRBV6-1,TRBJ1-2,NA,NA,CASSEAVLYGYTF,TGTGCCAGCAGTGAAGCAGTTCTCTATGGCTACACCTTC
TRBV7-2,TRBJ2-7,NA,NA,CASSPTSFYEQYF,TGTGCCAGCAGCCCCACAAGCTTCTACGAGCAGTACTTC
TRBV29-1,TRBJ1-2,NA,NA,CSVGAGGGYGYTF,TGCAGCGTCGGCGCGGGGGGGGGCTATGGCTACACCTTC
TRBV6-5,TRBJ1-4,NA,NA,CASSYIPPGRGDEKLFF,TGTGCCAGCAGTTATATCCCCCCGGGTAGGGGAGATGAAAAACTGTTTTTT
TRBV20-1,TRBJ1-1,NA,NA,CSARELQQHTEAFF,TGCAGTGCTCGCGAGTTACAACAACACACTGAAGCTTTCTTT